What follows are 21 T cell receptor beta chains derived from one specimen sequenced in a study of cytomegalovirus exposure and HLA in healthy donors. In the PCR, 60 Vbeta and 13 Jbeta primers were used. Method: immunoSEQ multiplex PCR; TCRdb's copy keeps in-frame clones and lacks some. The sample yields about 190,000 clones, about 86% seen once. Sequencing was done on a sample of PBMCs. The receptors stem from a man aged 40-50 years in good health and CMV-seropositive.

This chain joins TRBV5-6 and TRBJ2-2; D may be TRBD2 (6 bases). The CDR3 has 15 residues. Trimming cost V 3 bases and J 5 bases, with 14 bases left between them. The germline V gene has CDR1 SGHDT and CDR2 YYEEEE. The CDR3 region has the DNA TGTGCCAGCAGCTCGATGGAGGCGGGGACCGGGGAGCTGTTTTTT. It specifies CASSSMEAGTGELFF.

The rearrangement links TRBV28 to TRBJ2-2; 10 bases align to TRBD1. There are 19 residues in the CDR3. V lost 4 bases, J lost 3 bases, and 14 bases stayed unmatched. CDR1 and CDR2 (germline): MDHEN, SYDVKM. Here the CDR3 reads CASSSYGTGDLHYTGELFF. For the CDR3, the DNA is TGTGCCAGCAGTTCCTACGGGACAGGGGACCTCCATTACACCGGGGAGCTGTTTTTT. Full variable domain (rest looked up from reference TRBV28 and TRBJ2-2): DVKVTQSSRYLVKRTGEKVFLECVQDMDHENMFWYRQDPGLGLRLIYFSYDVKMKEKGDIPEGYSVSREKKERFSLILESASTNQTSMYLCASSSYGTGDLHYTGELFFGEGSRLTVL.

The sample holds one count of this clone. The CDR3 DNA reads as TGTGCCAGTAGTATCAATACAGGGGAGGCGAAGCAGTTCTTC. It codes for CASSINTGEAKQFF. J is TRBJ2-1 and V is TRBV19; the D gene is possibly TRBD1 (7 bases). Between the trimmed V and J ends, which lost 3 bases and 11 bases, there was a span of 17 bases. This CDR3 is 14 amino acids long. Germline CDR1 and CDR2: LNHDA and SQIVND (reference sequence).

The CDR3: CAGSGQGAYEQYF. DNA for the CDR3: TGTGCCGGATCAGGACAGGGGGCGTACGAGCAGTACTTC. This chain connects TRBV30 to TRBJ2-5, with 11 positions matching TRBD1. Near its end, the DNA agrees better with TRBJ2-7, so the J call may be wrong. Germline V gene sequence: CDR1 GTSNPN, CDR2 SVGIG (reference sequence). The CDR3 sequence is 13 residues long.

The CDR3 nucleotides read TGCGCCAGCAGACGGGACAGCGCTGGAGAGCAGTACTTC. Its translation: CASRRDSAGEQYF. V and J are TRBV5-1 and TRBJ2-7; 7 bases agree with TRBD1. This CDR3 region has 13 residues. Per germline, CDR1 SGHRS and CDR2 YFSETQ. Trimming at V came to 5 bases and at J to 7 bases, leaving 9 bases not matched to a gene.

The chain uses TRBV2 and TRBJ2-5; D unclear. Trimming stripped 4 bases from V and 3 bases from J, with 9 bases between. This CDR3 contains 13 residues. Looked up from germline, CDR1 is SNHLY and CDR2 is FYNNEI. CDR3 sequence: CASSVDSEETQYF. CDR3 DNA sequence: TGTGCCAGCAGTGTAGACTCCGAAGAGACCCAGTACTTC.

This chain's CDR3 is CASSRVAGEGNEQFF. The DNA of the CDR3 is TGTGCCAGCAGCCGGGTAGCGGGAGAAGGCAATGAGCAGTTCTTC. This chain connects TRBV7-2 to TRBJ2-1, with 9 positions matching TRBD2. V trimming: 5 bases; J trimming: 6 bases; junction bases outside the gene matches: 8. CDR3 length: 15 residues. Germline V gene lookup returns CDR1 SGHTA and CDR2 FQGNSA.

This clone was observed a single time. The chain joins TRBV5-1 to TRBJ1-1; maybe TRBD1 (5 bases). Germline V gene sequence: CDR1 SGHRS, CDR2 YFSETQ. V was trimmed by 6 bases and J by 0 bases, leaving 15 bases between them. The CDR3 length is 15 residues. The CDR3 nucleotides read TGCGCCAGCACCCTCGGACACTTCATGAACACTGAAGCTTTCTTT. It is translated as CASTLGHFMNTEAFF.

J is TRBJ1-4 and V is TRBV27; 8 nucleotides align to TRBD1. This CDR3 is 15 amino acids long. The V gene's germline CDR1 is MNHEY and CDR2 SMNVEV (reference sequence). Germline trimming cut 4 bases from V and 10 bases from J; bases unmatched to any gene: 11. The CDR3 DNA reads as TGTGCCAGCAGTTCCCCAGGGGGCCCGGGTCGAAAACTGTTTTTT. Translation: CASSSPGGPGRKLFF.

The gene calls are TRBV5-1 and TRBJ2-2; no clear D. Germline CDR1 and CDR2: SGHRS and YFSETQ. This CDR3 comprises 14 residues. Trimming shortened V by 4 bases and J by 1 base, and 8 bases separated the two germline ends. CDR3 DNA: TGCGCCAGCAGCCAACTTCAGAACACCGGGGAGCTGTTTTTT. Translation gives CASSQLQNTGELFF.

This chain connects TRBV13 to TRBJ2-3; no definite D call. The ends were cut back, 0 bases at V and 4 bases at J, with 8 bases in the middle. In germline, CDR1 is PRHDT, CDR2 FYEKMQ (reference sequence). The CDR3 totals 14 residues. CDR3 in DNA: TGTGCCAGCAGCTTAGGGGTAGCAGCAGATACGCAGTATTTT. Its protein product is CASSLGVAADTQYF.

The rearrangement links TRBV7-9 to TRBJ2-1; weak D call: TRBD2 (5 bases). Germline V lookup: CDR1 SEHNR, CDR2 FQNEAQ (reference sequence). V was pared by 7 bases and J by 5 bases, with 15 bases between. The CDR3 is 14 residues long. CDR3 nucleotides: TGTGCCAGCACCAGGATAGGTAGCGACAATGAGCAGTTCTTC. Protein product: CASTRIGSDNEQFF.

The chain couples TRBV28 to TRBJ2-7, with D possibly matching TRBD1 (5 bases). The CDR3 length is 12 residues. Germline-derived CDR1 and CDR2 are MDHEN and SYDVKM. V lost 5 bases, J lost 7 bases, and 12 bases lay in between. Written as DNA, the CDR3 is TGTGCCAGCAGTCCCCTCAGGGTAGAGCAGTACTTC. It translates to CASSPLRVEQYF.

In its sample, this clone was seen a few times. V is TRBV5-5 and J is TRBJ2-7; 12 bases are a match to TRBD1. The CDR3 runs to 17 residues. The germline gives CDR1 SGHKS, CDR2 YYEKEE (reference sequence). Trimming at V came to 4 bases and at J to 3 bases, leaving 11 bases not matched to a gene. This CDR3 is CASSIRDRGPRVYEQYF. The CDR3 coding sequence is TGTGCCAGCAGCATCCGGGACAGGGGGCCGAGAGTCTACGAGCAGTACTTC.

V gene TRBV2 combines with J gene TRBJ1-1; TRBD1 might be the D (6 bases). The V gene lost 2 bases and the J gene lost 4 bases, with 11 bases spanning the gap. CDR3 size: 14 residues. CDR1 and CDR2 from the germline V gene are SNHLY and FYNNEI. CDR3 sequence: CASSEKGGITEAFF. CDR3 nucleotide sequence: TGTGCCAGCAGTGAAAAGGGGGGGATCACTGAAGCTTTCTTT.

CDR3 bases: TGCGCCAGCACCCTGACAGGGTCCGGGGCCAACGTCCTGACTTTC. Amino acids: CASTLTGSGANVLTF. The rearrangement joins TRBV5-1 to TRBJ2-6; 7 nucleotides line up with TRBD1. The CDR3 loop spans 15 amino acids. CDR1 and CDR2 (germline): SGHRS, YFSETQ. V trimming: 6 bases; J trimming: 4 bases; junction bases outside the gene matches: 7.

A remark on this clone: Other DNA sequences from this sample encode an identical CDR3 as well. The chain has TRBV5-1 and TRBJ2-2, with 10 bases that match TRBD1. The V and J ends lost 4 bases and 9 bases, in that order; junction bases with no gene match: 6. The V gene's germline CDR1 is SGHRS and CDR2 YFSETQ. The CDR3 loop spans 14 amino acids. CDR3 amino acids: CASSLGQGNRELFF. The CDR3 DNA reads as TGCGCCAGCAGCCTGGGACAGGGGAACCGGGAGCTGTTTTTT.

Written as DNA, the CDR3 is TGTGCCATCAGGCCCGGGGGGTCCACCTCCTACGAGCAGTACTTC. Encoded protein: CAIRPGGSTSYEQYF. The chain is built from TRBV10-3 and TRBJ2-7; TRBD2 matches at 7 bases. Germline V gene lookup returns CDR1 ENHRY and CDR2 SYGVKD. Trimming cost V 6 bases and J 0 bases; bases outside gene matches: 8. The CDR3 covers 15 residues.

The V gene is TRBV6-4, the J gene TRBJ1-1; 8 positions agree with TRBD1. The CDR3 covers 13 residues. Losses at the gene ends were 6 bases for V and 4 bases for J; bases not matched to a gene: 4. Germline assignment: CDR1 MRHNA and CDR2 SNTAGT. As DNA, the CDR3 is TGTGCCAGCAGCCCGACAGGGGCCACTGAAGCTTTCTTT. As protein: CASSPTGATEAFF.

This clone was recorded only once. The rearrangement uses TRBV18 and TRBJ2-7, with D possibly being TRBD1 (6 bases). Per the germline V gene, CDR1 is KGHSH and CDR2 is LQKENI. This CDR3 is 14 amino acids long. V dropped 0 bases and J dropped 2 bases, with 8 bases sitting between them. Here the CDR3 DNA reads TGTGCCAGCTCACCACCCGGGACACCCTACGAGCAGTACTTC. It codes for CASSPPGTPYEQYF.

For the CDR3, the DNA is TGCGCCAGCAGCCCTGACGGGACTAGCGGGAGAGGTGAGCAGTTCTTC. The encoded protein is CASSPDGTSGRGEQFF. The J gene is TRBJ2-1, the V gene TRBV5-1, with 14 bases aligning to TRBD2. With 4 bases clipped from V and 9 bases from J, the junction kept 9 bases outside the gene matches. This CDR3 has 16 residues. The germline CDR1 and CDR2 sequences are SGHRS and YFSETQ.